This T cell receptor (beta chain) comes out of a study of T cell responses to AZD1222 COVID-19 vaccine (dated by TCRdb to about 2021). Context from the whole study: TCR sequencing covered roughly 230 trial participants: 200 to 210 given two doses of AZD1222 and approximately 26 given two doses of MenACWY control vaccine. Trial participants were enrolled into age subgroups of 18-55, 56-69 and 70-plus years, which contained approximately 150, 30 and 60 TCR-sequenced participants, respectively. Beyond this particular receptor, the publication reports: After two AZD1222 doses, spike-specific TCR breadth and depth were significantly higher than at day 0 and than in MenACWY recipients. In the small 56-69-year group, the increase in depth fell short of significance, most likely because of low power. Because no day 14 peak-response samples were available, repertoires were characterized only after the peak T cell response. Conclusions about previously exposed vaccinees were limited because only 6 or 7 AZD1222 recipients were SARS-CoV-2 seropositive at baseline. Nearly half of unique spike-specific TCRs reportedly recognized epitopes outside regions mutated in the B.1.351 and B.1.1.7 variants. The vaccine-associated CD4 TCRs covered the entire spike protein, and the dominant responses fell in regions 160-218 and 743-854. Most participants were white British and females outnumbered males, and the authors suggested that clonal diversity may have been underestimated.

The CDR3 regions of human TCRbeta chains were analyzed by immunosequencing. Regarding the original processing steps: Repertoire TCRs were checked for matches against a reference library of SARS-CoV-2-specific TCRs that had been generated using the MIRA antigen-specificity platform. Breadth meant the fraction of unique TCRs that were SARS-CoV-2-associated, whereas depth meant the fraction of total T cells that were SARS-CoV-2-associated. Each spike-specific TCR was assigned to its reactive spike region and to a CD4 or CD8 class using the MIRA data. Log10-transformed breadth and depth values were compared by one-way ANOVA with Sidak's multiple comparisons tests. Not all clones reach the TCRdb copy of this immuneACCESS table, which keeps in-frame sequences only. Checked studies attribute under half of the gap to unresolved V genes and leave the rest unexplained. The V and J calls and clone size come from that table; D and trimming were worked out from the DNA. This sample gives tens of thousands of clones in total; around 82% of them show up just once. About 50% of the sample belongs to the ten largest clones.

In the case of this clone: The antigen it binds to is not known. No base quality information exists; no much larger clone differs at one position.

Sample time point, as interpreted from the label and publication: about 28 days (+/-7) after the second vaccine dose. Because spike-specific TCR depth and breadth did not differ between the two schedules, AZD1222 recipients who got a second dose at roughly 4 weeks were pooled with those who got a second dose at roughly 12 weeks. Vaccinee samples were obtained from the UK trials COV001 and COV002, which included a single-blind randomized controlled phase 2/3 trial of AZD1222 (ChAdOx1 nCoV-19) in healthy adults. For TCRbeta chain sequencing, PBMC samples were collected from trial participants at day 0 and at day 28 after the second dose. CDR1 SNHLY and CDR2 FYNNEI are derived from the germline V gene. V loses 3 bases of germline sequence and J loses 0 bases, and the interval between the two ends is 19 bases. The CDR3 runs 18 residues from the cysteine to the phenylalanine. Just the 54-base CDR3 DNA is kept, in frame starting at base 1.

Rearrangement joined TRBV2 to TRBJ2-3, with no confident D gene call. The clonotype was recovered from an adult who received the AZD1222 COVID-19 vaccine. The sample here was peripheral blood, taken 28 days after the second AZD1222 dose. The CDR3 reads as follows: CASSDVVGVPTSTDTQYF. The DNA sequence reads TGTGCCAGCAGTGACGTGGTTGGAGTACCAACTAGCACAGATACGCAGTATTTT.